One sample yielded the 14 T cell receptor beta chains listed below, sequenced in a study of blood T cell repertoires in COVID-19. Clones were sequenced by immunoSEQ multiplex PCR, and TCRdb holds only the in-frame ones, with some missing. The sample holds around 300,000 clones, 88% seen once. Sequences were obtained from peripheral blood. Source of these receptors: a woman between 50 and 59 years old with active or convalescent COVID-19.

This chain joins TRBV4-3 and TRBJ2-1; 8 bases match TRBD2. Losses at the gene ends were 1 base for V and 7 bases for J; bases not matched to a gene: 9. The V gene's germline CDR1 is LGHNA and CDR2 YSLEER. CDR3 size: 16 residues. Here the CDR3 reads CASSQAVAAGVNEQFF. For the CDR3, the DNA is TGCGCCAGCAGCCAAGCGGTGGCAGCGGGGGTTAATGAGCAGTTCTTC.

The J gene is TRBJ2-7, the V gene TRBV27, with D possibly TRBD2 on 7 matching bases. V lost 6 bases and J 3 bases, leaving 18 bases between the germline ends. This CDR3 region has 15 residues. Germline lookup yields CDR1 MNHEY and CDR2 SMNVEV (reference sequence). For the CDR3, the DNA is TGTGCCAGCAGATCCGAGGGGGGGGGCTACTACGAGCAGTACTTC. It specifies CASRSEGGGYYEQYF.

The chain carries TRBV9 and TRBJ1-1, with D unresolved. The CDR3 has 14 amino acids. V dropped 4 bases and J dropped 1 base, with 11 bases sitting between them. Germline V gives CDR1 SGDLS, CDR2 YYNGEE. CDR3 sequence: CASSPGSENTEAFF. The CDR3 DNA reads TGTGCCAGCAGCCCCGGGAGTGAGAACACTGAAGCTTTCTTT.

The chain employs TRBV28 and TRBJ1-5; TRBD1 agrees at 8 bases. Germline V lookup: CDR1 MDHEN, CDR2 SYDVKM. The CDR3 consists of 15 residues. Unmatched junction bases numbered 7, after V lost 2 bases and J lost 7 bases. In DNA, the CDR3 is TGTGCCAGCAGTTTAAGTGGACAGGGCCACCAGCCCCAGCATTTT. Amino acid sequence: CASSLSGQGHQPQHF.

V is TRBV4-1 and J is TRBJ2-5; the match to TRBD2 covers 12 bases. The CDR3 covers 19 residues. J lost 2 bases, V lost 0 bases, and 10 bases had no gene match. The germline CDR1 and CDR2 sequences are MGHRA and YSYEKL. CDR3 in amino acids: CASSQDRLAGGPGQETQYF. The CDR3 DNA reads TGCGCCAGCAGCCAAGATCGCCTAGCGGGAGGGCCAGGGCAAGAGACCCAGTACTTC.

This clone is a singleton in its sample. The CDR3 DNA is TGCAGCGTTGAGATAGCCGGGACTCCCCTCAATGGCTACACCTTC. Its translation: CSVEIAGTPLNGYTF. V usage is TRBV29-1 and J usage is TRBJ1-2; a weak D match, TRBD1 (5 bases). The CDR3 is made up of 15 amino acids. Germline CDR1 is SQVTM and CDR2 is ANQGSEA. V lost 3 bases to trimming and J lost 6 bases, with 20 bases between them.

V and J are TRBV29-1 and TRBJ2-1, with 9 bases identical to TRBD2. In germline, CDR1 is SQVTM, CDR2 ANQGSEA. This CDR3 is built from 14 residues. With 3 bases clipped from V and 2 bases from J, the junction kept 2 bases outside the gene matches. CDR3 sequence reads: CSVDLAGAYNEQFF. CDR3 nucleotide sequence: TGCAGCGTTGACTTAGCGGGAGCCTACAATGAGCAGTTCTTC.

This sequence joins TRBV18 and TRBJ2-2; no clear D gene. The V end was cut by 3 bases, the J end by 4 bases, with 12 bases between. Germline CDR1 is KGHSH and CDR2 is LQKENI. This CDR3 contains 15 residues. This CDR3 is CASSPPRVVTGELFF. The CDR3 DNA reads TGTGCCAGCTCACCCCCACGCGTTGTCACCGGGGAGCTGTTTTTT.

As concerns this clone: The sample contains more than one DNA sequence encoding this CDR3. The genes are TRBV28 and TRBJ1-5; D possibly corresponds to TRBD1 (5 bases). Germline V gene lookup returns CDR1 MDHEN and CDR2 SYDVKM. The length of the CDR3 is 15 residues. V lost 2 bases, J lost 7 bases, and 15 bases lay in between. CDR3 protein: CASSLGQGFRQPQHF. CDR3 DNA: TGTGCCAGCAGTTTAGGCCAGGGTTTTAGACAGCCCCAGCATTTT.

The V call is TRBV7-9, the J call TRBJ2-5, with D unclear. The CDR3 loop spans 12 amino acids. Trimming removed 5 bases at V and 4 bases at J, with 8 bases between. The germline gives CDR1 SEHNR, CDR2 FQNEAQ (reference sequence). The CDR3 here is CASSPVGETQYF. The CDR3 bases are TGTGCCAGCAGCCCCGTCGGAGAGACCCAGTACTTC.

This clone is a singleton in its sample. The V call is TRBV19, the J call TRBJ2-7; 11 bases are a match to TRBD2. The germline CDR1 and CDR2 sequences are LNHDA and SQIVND (reference sequence). V gave up 4 bases and J gave up 9 bases; unmatched junction bases: 20. This CDR3 is 18 amino acids long. The CDR3 DNA reads TGTGCCAGTAGTAAAGGTAGCGGGAGGGTACCCTCTAGGGCGGCGCAGTACTTC. Its translation is CASSKGSGRVPSRAAQYF.

This clone has more than one count but fewer than ten. This chain links TRBV9 with TRBJ2-3; 9 positions agree with TRBD2. CDR1 SGDLS and CDR2 YYNGEE come from the germline V gene. This CDR3 has 16 amino acids. The ends lost 4 bases at V and 2 bases at J; junction bases unmatched: 8. As DNA, the CDR3 is TGTGCCAGCAGCTCCCCGACTAGCGGACTCACAGATACGCAGTATTTT. This gives the protein CASSSPTSGLTDTQYF.

The V call is TRBV4-2, the J call TRBJ2-2, with D possibly matching TRBD1 (5 bases). V lost 0 bases to trimming and J lost 7 bases, with 9 bases between them. CDR1 LGHNA and CDR2 YNFKEQ come from the germline V gene. The CDR3 runs 14 residues. As DNA, the CDR3 is TGTGCCAGCAGCCAAGATCAGGGTTACGGGGAGCTGTTTTTT. Its translation: CASSQDQGYGELFF.

CDR3: CASSLVGVGVTNYGYTF. In DNA form, the CDR3 reads TGTGCCAGCAGCTTAGTTGGGGTCGGGGTGACTAACTATGGCTACACCTTC. The rearrangement uses TRBV7-2 and TRBJ1-2; D remains ambiguous. The CDR3 runs to 17 residues. The germline CDR1 and CDR2 sequences are SGHTA and FQGNSA. V lost 1 base and J 0 bases, leaving 15 bases between the germline ends.